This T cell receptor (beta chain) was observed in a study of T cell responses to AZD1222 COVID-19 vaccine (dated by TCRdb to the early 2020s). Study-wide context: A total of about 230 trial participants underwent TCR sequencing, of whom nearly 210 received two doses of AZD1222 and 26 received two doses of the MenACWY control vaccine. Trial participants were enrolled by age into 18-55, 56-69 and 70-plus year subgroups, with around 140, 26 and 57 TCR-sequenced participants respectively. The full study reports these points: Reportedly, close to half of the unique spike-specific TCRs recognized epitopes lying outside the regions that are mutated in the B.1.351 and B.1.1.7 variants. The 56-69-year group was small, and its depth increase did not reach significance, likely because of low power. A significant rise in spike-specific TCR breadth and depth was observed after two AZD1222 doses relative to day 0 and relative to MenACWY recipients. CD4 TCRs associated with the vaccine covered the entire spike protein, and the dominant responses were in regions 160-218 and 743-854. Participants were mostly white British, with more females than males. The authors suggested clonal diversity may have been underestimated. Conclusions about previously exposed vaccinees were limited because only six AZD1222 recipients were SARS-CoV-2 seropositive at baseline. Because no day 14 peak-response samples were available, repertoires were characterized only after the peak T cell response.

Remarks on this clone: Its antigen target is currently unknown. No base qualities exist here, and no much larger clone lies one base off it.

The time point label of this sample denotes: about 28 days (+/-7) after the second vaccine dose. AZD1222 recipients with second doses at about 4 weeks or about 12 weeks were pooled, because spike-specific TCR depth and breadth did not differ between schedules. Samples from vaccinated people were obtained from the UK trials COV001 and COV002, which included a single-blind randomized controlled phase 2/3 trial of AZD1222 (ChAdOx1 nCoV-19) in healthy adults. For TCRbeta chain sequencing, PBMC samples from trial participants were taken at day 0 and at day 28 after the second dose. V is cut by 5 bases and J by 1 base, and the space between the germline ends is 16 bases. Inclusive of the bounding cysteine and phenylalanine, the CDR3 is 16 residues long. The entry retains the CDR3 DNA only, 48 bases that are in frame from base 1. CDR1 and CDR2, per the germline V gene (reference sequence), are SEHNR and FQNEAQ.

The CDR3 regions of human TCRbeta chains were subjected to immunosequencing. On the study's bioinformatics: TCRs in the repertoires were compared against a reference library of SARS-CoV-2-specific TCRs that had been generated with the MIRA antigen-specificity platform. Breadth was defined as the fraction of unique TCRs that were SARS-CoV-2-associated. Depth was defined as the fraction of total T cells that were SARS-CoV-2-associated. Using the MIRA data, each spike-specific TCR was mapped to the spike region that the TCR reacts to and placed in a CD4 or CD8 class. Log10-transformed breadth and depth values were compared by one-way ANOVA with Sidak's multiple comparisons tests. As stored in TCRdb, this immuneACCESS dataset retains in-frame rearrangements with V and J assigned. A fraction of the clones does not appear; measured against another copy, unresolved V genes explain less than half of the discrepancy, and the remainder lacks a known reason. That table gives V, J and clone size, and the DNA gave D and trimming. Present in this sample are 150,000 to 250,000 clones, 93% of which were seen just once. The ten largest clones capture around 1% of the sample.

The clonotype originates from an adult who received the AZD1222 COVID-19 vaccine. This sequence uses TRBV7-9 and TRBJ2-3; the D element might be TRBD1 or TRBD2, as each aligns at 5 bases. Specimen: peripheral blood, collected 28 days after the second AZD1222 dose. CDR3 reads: CASSDSRGEGTDTQYF. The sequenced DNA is TGTGCCAGCAGCGATTCACGAGGGGAAGGCACAGATACGCAGTATTTT.